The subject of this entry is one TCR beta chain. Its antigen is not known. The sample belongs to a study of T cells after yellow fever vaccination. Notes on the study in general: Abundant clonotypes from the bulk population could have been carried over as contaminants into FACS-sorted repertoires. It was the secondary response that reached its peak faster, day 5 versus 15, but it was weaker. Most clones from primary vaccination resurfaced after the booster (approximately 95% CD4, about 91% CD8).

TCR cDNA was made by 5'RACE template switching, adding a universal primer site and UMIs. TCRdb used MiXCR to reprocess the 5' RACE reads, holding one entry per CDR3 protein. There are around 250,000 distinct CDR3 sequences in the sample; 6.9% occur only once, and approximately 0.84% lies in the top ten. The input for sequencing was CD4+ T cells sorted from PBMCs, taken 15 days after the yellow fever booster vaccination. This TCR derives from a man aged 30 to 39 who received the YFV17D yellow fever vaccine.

The CDR3, as DNA: TGTGCCAGCAGCCCAGACCCCGGCAGTACGGAGACCCAGTACTTC. Its protein is CASSPDPGSTETQYF. The V call is TRBV7-2, the J call TRBJ2-5; D unclear. With 5 bases removed from V and 5 bases from J, the gap between germline ends came to 18 bases. Looked up from germline, CDR1 is SGHTA and CDR2 is FQGNSA. The CDR3 is made up of 15 amino acids.